Below, one T cell receptor beta chain is given with its context. This clonotype was counted only a few times. Its antigen target is currently unknown. No per-base quality is available; no much larger clone lies one base away. CDR1 SQVTM and CDR2 ANQGSEA were looked up in the germline V gene. The CDR3 holds 14 amino acids from the cysteine to the phenylalanine. The sequence is cut down to CDR3 DNA, 42 bases in frame from base 1. V is trimmed back by 6 bases and J by 3 bases, and the junction contains 11 bases that no gene match accounts for. These data are taken from a study of molecular identifiers for immune sequencing clone quantification (dated by TCRdb to between 2017 and 2018). For context, the study as a whole: For a replicate experiment, the RNA from either roughly 18,000 or 92,000 naive CD8 T cells was divided into five aliquots, and four of those aliquots went on to sequencing. The study was a methods study using CD8 T cells to benchmark molecular-identifier clustering-based TCR repertoire sequencing (MIDCIRS) and TCR RNA copy counting.

Summary of the overall study and its limitations: Highly expanded clone sizes could be underestimated because identical TCR molecules may share a barcode. Spiked-in Jurkat TCR RNA (approximately eleven copies' worth), which is not part of the donor repertoire, was contained in the naive libraries. Spiked-in Jurkat TCR RNA equivalent to a single cell was reported to be detectable even among over 800,000 naive CD8 T cells. When barcode sub-clustering was not used, chimeric consensus sequences inflated TCR diversity, with chimeras reaching as high as 47%. In CMV-specific effector cells, over 99% of molecules were held by clones above 20 RNA copies, whereas under 1% of molecules were held by such clones in naive cells. Modeling gave 3 to 3.5 recovered TCR RNA copies per cell versus 9.5 to 10 by digital PCR, implying approximately 32% capture efficiency.

Preparation of the library involved PCR. The data were produced on a NextSeq 500. Bulk TCR libraries were prepared as previously described, using TCR primers listed in Table S5. Total RNA was purified with the Qiagen AllPrep DNA/RNA kit. Reads from multiple sequencing runs of the same library were pooled before analysis. The authors processed their data as follows. Reads were retained only if an exact TCR constant sequence was present, and the retained reads were trimmed to 150 nt and grouped according to their 12-nt molecular barcodes. Reads inside each barcode group were sub-clustered using a 15% Levenshtein threshold, and a quality-weighted consensus sequence was constructed for each RNA molecule. Non-functional sequences were discarded, and so were lower-count sequences lying one edit away from another sequence. On the basis of fitting two negative binomial distributions, barcode sub-clusters with fewer than 20% of the maximum read count were discarded. TCRdb reworked the public reads: Q25 trimming with fastp, MiXCR clone assembly, productive beta chains retained. CDR3 protein sequences are deduplicated, and each keeps its most common genes and DNA. In this record, the V and J calls reflect TCRdb's handling and not the investigators' own analysis. Within this sample are 490,000 or so distinct CDR3 sequences, with 25% of them counted one time only. Around 0.79% of the sample lies in the top ten.

Libraries of naive CD8 T cells were built from about 19,000 to 1,100,000 sorted cells, with 10%, 30% or 50% of the purified RNA used. Naive CD8 T cells, defined as CD8+CD4-CCR7+CD45RA+, were FACS-sorted into RLT Plus buffer on a BD FACSAria II. Detection sensitivity was tested by spiking Jurkat RNA equal to some 11 TCR copies' worth into samples containing 20,000-1,000,000 naive CD8 T cells. CD8 T cells were enriched using RosetteSep CD8+ T Cell Enrichment Cocktail and Ficoll-Paque, and the enriched cells then underwent ACK red cell lysis. This receptor was identified in a human donor in good health. Some libraries in this study had Jurkat cell RNA spiked in. The V and J genes are TRBV29-1 and TRBJ2-7, and 7 bases in between align with TRBD1. Input material: naive CD8+ T cells from blood, with Jurkat cell RNA spiked in. This specimen's cell subset or site label, interpreted: FACS-sorted CD8+CD4-CCR7+CD45RA+ naive T cells. The nucleotide sequence is TGCAGCGTCGCCGCCCCGGACAGGCTCTACGAGCAGTACTTC. It codes for CSVAAPDRLYEQYF.